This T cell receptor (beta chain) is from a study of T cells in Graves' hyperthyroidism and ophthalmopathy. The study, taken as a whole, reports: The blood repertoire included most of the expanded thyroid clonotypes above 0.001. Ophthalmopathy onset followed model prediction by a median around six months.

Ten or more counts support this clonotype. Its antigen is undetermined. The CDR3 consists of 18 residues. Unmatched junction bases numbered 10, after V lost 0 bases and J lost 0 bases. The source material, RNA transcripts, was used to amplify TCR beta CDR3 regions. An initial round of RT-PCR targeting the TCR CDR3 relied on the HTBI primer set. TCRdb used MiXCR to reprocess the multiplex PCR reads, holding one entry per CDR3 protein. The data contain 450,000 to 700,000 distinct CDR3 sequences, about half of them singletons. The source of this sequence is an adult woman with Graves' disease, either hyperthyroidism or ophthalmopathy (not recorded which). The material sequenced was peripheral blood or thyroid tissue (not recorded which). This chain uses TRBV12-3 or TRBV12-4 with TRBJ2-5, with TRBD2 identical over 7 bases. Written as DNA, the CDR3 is TGTGCCAGCAGTTTAGCGCTTCCAGCGGGAAGGTACCAAGAGACCCAGTACTTC. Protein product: CASSLALPAGRYQETQYF.